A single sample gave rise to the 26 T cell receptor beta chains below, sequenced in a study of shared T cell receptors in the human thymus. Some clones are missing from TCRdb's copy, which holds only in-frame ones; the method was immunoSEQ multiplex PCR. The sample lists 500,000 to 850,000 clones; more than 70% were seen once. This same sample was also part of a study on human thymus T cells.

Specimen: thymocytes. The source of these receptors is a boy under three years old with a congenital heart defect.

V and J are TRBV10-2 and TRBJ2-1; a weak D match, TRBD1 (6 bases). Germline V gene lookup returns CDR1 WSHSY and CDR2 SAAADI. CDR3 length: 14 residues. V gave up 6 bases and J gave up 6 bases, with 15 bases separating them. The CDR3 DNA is TGCGCCAGCAGAGTTGCCTGGGGGCTCAATGAGCAGTTCTTC. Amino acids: CASRVAWGLNEQFF.

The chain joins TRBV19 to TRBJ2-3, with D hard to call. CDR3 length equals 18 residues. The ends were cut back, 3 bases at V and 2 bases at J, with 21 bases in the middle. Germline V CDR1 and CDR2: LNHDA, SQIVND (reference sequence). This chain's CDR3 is CASSIPSLSRNSTDTQYF. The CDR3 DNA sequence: TGTGCCAGTAGTATCCCAAGCTTATCCCGAAACTCCACAGATACGCAGTATTTT.

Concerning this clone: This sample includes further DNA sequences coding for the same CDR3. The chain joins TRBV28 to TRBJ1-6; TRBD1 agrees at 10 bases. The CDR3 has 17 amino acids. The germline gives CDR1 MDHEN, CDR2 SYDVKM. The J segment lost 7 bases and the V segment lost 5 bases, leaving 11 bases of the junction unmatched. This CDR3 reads CASSTPRDRGANSPLHF. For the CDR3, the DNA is TGTGCCAGCAGTACACCCCGGGACAGGGGAGCAAATTCACCCCTCCACTTT.

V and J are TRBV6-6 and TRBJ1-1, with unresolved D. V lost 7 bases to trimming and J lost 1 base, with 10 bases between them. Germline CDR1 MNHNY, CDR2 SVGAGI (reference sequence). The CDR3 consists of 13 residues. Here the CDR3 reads CASTPRENTEAFF. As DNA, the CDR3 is TGTGCCAGCACCCCGAGGGAGAACACTGAAGCTTTCTTT.

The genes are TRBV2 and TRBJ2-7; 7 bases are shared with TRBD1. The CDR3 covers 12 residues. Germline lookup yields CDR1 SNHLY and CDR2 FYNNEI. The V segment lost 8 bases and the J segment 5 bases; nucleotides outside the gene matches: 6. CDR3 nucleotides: TGTGCCAGCCAGGGGGATTGGAACGAGCAGTACTTC. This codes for CASQGDWNEQYF.

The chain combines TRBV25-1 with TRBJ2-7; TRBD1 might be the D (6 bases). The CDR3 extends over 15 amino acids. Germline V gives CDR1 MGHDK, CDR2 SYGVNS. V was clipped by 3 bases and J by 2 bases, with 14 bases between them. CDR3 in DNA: TGTGCCAGCAGTGACCAAGCCGGGACAACCTACGAGCAGTACTTC. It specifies CASSDQAGTTYEQYF.

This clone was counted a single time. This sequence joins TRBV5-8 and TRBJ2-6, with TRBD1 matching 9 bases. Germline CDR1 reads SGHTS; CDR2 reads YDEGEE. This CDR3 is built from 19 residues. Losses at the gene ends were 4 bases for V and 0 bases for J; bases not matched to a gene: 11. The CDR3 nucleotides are TGTGCCAGCAGCCCCGCCGGGACAGGGATGATCTCTGGGGCCAACGTCCTGACTTTC. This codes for CASSPAGTGMISGANVLTF.

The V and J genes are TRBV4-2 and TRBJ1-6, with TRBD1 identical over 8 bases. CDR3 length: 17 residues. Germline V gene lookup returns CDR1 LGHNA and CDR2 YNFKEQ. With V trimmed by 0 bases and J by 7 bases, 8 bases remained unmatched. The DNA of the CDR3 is TGTGCCAGCAGCCAAGATATACGGACAGGGTTCAATTCACCCCTCCACTTT. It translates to CASSQDIRTGFNSPLHF.

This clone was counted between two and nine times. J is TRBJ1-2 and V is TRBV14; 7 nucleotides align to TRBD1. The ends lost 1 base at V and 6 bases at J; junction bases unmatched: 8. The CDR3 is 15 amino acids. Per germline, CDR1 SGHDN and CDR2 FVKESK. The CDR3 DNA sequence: TGTGCCAGCAGCCAAGGAGGGGGCCCTGGGGATGGCTACACCTTC. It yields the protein CASSQGGGPGDGYTF.

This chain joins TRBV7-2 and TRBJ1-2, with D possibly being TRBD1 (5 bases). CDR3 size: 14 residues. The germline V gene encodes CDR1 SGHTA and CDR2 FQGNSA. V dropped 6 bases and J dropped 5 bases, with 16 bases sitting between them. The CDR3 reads CASRYQGAQYGYTF. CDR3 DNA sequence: TGTGCCAGCAGGTACCAAGGGGCACAGTATGGCTACACCTTC.

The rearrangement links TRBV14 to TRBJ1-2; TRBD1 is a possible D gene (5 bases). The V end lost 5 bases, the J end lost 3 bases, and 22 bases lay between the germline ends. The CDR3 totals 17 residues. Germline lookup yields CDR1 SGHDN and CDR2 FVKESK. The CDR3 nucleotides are TGTGCCAGCAGCATTCGGACAAAGGTTTCGCCCCACTATGGCTACACCTTC. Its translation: CASSIRTKVSPHYGYTF.

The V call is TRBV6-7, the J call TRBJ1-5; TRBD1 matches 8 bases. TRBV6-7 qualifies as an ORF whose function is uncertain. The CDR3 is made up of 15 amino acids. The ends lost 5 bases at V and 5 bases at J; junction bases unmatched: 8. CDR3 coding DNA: TGTGCCAGCAGTACAACTATGGACAGGGATCAGCCCCAGCATTTT. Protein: CASSTTMDRDQPQHF.

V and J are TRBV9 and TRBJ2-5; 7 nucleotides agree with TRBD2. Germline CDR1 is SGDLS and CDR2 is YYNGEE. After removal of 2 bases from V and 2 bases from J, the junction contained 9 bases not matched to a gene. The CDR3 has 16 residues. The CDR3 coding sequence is TGTGCCAGCAGCGTCCGGGGACTACCAAATCAAGAGACCCAGTACTTC. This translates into CASSVRGLPNQETQYF.

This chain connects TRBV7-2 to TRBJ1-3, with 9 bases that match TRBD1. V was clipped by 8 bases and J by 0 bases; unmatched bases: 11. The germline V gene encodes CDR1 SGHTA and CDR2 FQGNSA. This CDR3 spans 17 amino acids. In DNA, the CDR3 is TGTGCCAGCGGAAGACAGGGGGTGCTGCACTCTGGAAACACCATATATTTT. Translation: CASGRQGVLHSGNTIYF.

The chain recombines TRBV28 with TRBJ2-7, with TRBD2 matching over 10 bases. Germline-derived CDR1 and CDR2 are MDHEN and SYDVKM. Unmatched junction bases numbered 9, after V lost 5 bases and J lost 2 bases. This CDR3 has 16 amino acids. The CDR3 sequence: CASSPQSSGRPYEQYF. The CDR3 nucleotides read TGTGCCAGCAGTCCGCAATCTAGCGGGAGACCCTACGAGCAGTACTTC.

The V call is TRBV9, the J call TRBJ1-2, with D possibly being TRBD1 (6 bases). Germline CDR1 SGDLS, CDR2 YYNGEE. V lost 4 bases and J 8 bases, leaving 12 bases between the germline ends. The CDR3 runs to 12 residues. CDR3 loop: CASSTRGRGYTF. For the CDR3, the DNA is TGTGCCAGCAGCACCAGGGGCAGGGGCTACACCTTC.

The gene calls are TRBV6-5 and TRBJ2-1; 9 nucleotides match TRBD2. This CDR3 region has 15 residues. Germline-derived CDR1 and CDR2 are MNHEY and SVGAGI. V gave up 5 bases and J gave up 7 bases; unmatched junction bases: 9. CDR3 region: CASSTAGTSMNEQFF. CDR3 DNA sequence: TGTGCCAGCAGTACAGCCGGGACTAGCATGAATGAGCAGTTCTTC.

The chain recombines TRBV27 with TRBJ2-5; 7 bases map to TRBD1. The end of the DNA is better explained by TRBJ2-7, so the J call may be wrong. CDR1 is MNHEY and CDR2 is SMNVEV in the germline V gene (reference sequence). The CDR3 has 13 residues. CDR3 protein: CASSPDRAYEQYF. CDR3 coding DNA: TGTGCCAGCAGCCCCGACAGGGCCTACGAGCAGTACTTC.

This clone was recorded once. CDR3 region: CASSLEGQGDTEAFF. As DNA, the CDR3 is TGTGCCAGCAGCTTAGAAGGACAGGGAGACACTGAAGCTTTCTTT. J is TRBJ1-1 and V is TRBV7-6; 8 positions agree with TRBD1. The J segment lost 3 bases and the V segment lost 1 base, leaving 4 bases of the junction unmatched. Germline assignment: CDR1 SGHVS and CDR2 FNYEAQ. The CDR3 totals 15 residues.

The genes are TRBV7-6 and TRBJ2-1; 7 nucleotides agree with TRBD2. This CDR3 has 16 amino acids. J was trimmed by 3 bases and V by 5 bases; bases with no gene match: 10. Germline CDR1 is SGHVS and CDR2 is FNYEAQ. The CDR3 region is CASSHYRGDHYNEQFF. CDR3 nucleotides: TGTGCCAGCAGCCACTATCGGGGGGACCACTACAATGAGCAGTTCTTC.

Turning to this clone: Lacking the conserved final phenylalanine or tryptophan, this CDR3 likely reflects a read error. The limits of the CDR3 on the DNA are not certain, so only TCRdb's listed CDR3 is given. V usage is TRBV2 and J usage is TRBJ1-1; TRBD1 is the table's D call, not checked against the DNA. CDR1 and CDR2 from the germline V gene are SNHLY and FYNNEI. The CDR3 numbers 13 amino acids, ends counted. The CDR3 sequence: CASSRDTDFPQVS.

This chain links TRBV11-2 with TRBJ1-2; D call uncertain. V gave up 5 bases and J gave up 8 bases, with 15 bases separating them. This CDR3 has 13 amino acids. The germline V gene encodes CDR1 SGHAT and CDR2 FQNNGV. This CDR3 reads CASSPAKSPGYTF. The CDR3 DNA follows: TGTGCCAGCAGCCCTGCCAAGAGTCCGGGCTACACCTTC.

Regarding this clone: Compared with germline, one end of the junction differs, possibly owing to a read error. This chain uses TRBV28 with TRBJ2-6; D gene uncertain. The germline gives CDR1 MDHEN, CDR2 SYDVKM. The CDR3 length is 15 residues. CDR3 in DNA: TGTGCCAGCAGTCCAGGTGTCTCTTGGGCCAACGTCCTGACTTTC. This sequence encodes CASSPGVSWANVLTF.

This chain's CDR3 is CASSSLERTGGETQYF. CDR3 DNA: TGTGCCAGCAGTTCCTTGGAGAGGACAGGGGGTGAGACCCAGTACTTC. The chain is built from TRBV28 and TRBJ2-5; 10 nucleotides agree with TRBD1. CDR3 length: 16 amino acids. Germline V gives CDR1 MDHEN, CDR2 SYDVKM. Germline trimming cut 4 bases from V and 5 bases from J; bases unmatched to any gene: 10. Using reference TRBV28 and TRBJ2-5 for the parts outside the CDR3, the full variable domain is DVKVTQSSRYLVKRTGEKVFLECVQDMDHENMFWYRQDPGLGLRLIYFSYDVKMKEKGDIPEGYSVSREKKERFSLILESASTNQTSMYLCASSSLERTGGETQYFGPGTRLLVL.

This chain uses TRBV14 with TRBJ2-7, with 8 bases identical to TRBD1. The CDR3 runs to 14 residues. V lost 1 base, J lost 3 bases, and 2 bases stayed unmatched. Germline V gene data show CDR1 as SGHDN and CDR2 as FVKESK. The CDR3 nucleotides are TGTGCCAGCAGCCAAGGGACAGGGAACTACGAGCAGTACTTC. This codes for CASSQGTGNYEQYF.

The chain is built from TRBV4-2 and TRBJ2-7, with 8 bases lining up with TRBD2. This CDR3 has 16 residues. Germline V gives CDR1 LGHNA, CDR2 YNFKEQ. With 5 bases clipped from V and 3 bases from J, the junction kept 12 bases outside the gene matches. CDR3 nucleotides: TGTGCCAGCAGCATACAATACCCGGGACTAGACTACGAGCAGTACTTC. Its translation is CASSIQYPGLDYEQYF.